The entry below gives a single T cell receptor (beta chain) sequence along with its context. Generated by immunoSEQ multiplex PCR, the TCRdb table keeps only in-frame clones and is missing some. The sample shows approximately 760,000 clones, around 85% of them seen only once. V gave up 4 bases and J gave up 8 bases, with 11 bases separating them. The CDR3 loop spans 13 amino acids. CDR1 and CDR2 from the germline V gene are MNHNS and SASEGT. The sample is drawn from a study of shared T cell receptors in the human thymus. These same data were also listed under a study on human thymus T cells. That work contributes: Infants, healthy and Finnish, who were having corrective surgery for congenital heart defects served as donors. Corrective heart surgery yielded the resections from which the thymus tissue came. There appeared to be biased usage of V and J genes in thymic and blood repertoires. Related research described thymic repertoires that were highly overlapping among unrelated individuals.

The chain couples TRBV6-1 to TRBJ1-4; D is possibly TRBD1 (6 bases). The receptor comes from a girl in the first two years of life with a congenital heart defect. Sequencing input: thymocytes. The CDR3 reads CASSVDRREKLFF. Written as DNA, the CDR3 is TGTGCCAGCAGTGTTGACAGGCGGGAAAAACTGTTTTTT.